These T cell receptor beta chains were read from a single sample in a study of blood T cell repertoires in COVID-19. Assay: immunoSEQ multiplex PCR; the TCRdb copy retains only in-frame clones and omits some. The sample includes 100,000 to 150,000 clones, approximately 74% of them seen just once. Sample: peripheral blood. These receptor sequences come from a woman in her 70s with acute or convalescent COVID-19. CDR3s include the opening cysteine and the closing phenylalanine or tryptophan. Each record gives: J gene, V gene, D gene, clone size, CDR3 protein, CDR3 DNA. A D gene is named only where the DNA matches it firmly. Expanded clones get a size class; other rows say once, few or many, or leave the size out.

>TRBJ2-7|TRBV18|TRBD1|.
CASSRDSITSYEQYF
TGTGCCAGCTCACGGGACAGTATCACCTCCTACGAGCAGTACTTC
>TRBJ2-4|TRBV4-1|.|.
CASSQEVRGKNIQYF
TGCGCCAGCAGCCAAGAGGTGCGCGGGAAAAACATTCAGTACTTC
>TRBJ1-4|TRBV7-9|.|few
CASSSRRQDREKLFF
TGTGCCAGCAGCTCCCGCCGACAGGATCGCGAAAAACTGTTTTTT
>TRBJ2-7|TRBV5-1|TRBD1|few
CASSVGTGAYEQYF
TGCGCCAGCAGCGTCGGGACAGGGGCGTACGAGCAGTACTTC
>TRBJ2-5|TRBV29-1|TRBD2|few
CSVDSGMFQETQYF
TGCAGCGTTGACAGCGGGATGTTCCAAGAGACCCAGTACTTC
>TRBJ1-2|TRBV5-5|.|.
CASSSTLSYGYTF
TGTGCCAGCAGCTCAACTTTAAGCTATGGCTACACCTTC
>TRBJ2-7|TRBV28|.|.
CATGAYEQYF
TGTGCCACCGGGGCCTACGAGCAGTACTTC
>TRBJ1-3|TRBV5-6|.|few
CASSLSPGGGNTIYF
TGTGCCAGCAGCTTGAGTCCCGGAGGAGGAAACACCATATATTTT
>TRBJ2-3|TRBV29-1|TRBD2|few
CSVVPSGRAGTQYF
TGCAGCGTTGTGCCTAGCGGGAGGGCCGGTACGCAGTATTTT
>TRBJ2-1|TRBV5-1|.|.
CASSLVLAGDNEQFF
TGCGCCAGCAGCTTGGTGCTAGCAGGAGACAATGAGCAGTTCTTC
>TRBJ1-2|TRBV29-1|TRBD1|.
CSVEGRGDGYTF
TGCAGCGTTGAAGGCAGGGGGGATGGCTACACCTTC
>TRBJ2-1|TRBV5-1|.|few
CASSLDARYNEQFF
TGCGCCAGCAGCTTGGACGCGCGCTACAATGAGCAGTTCTTC
>TRBJ1-1|TRBV6-5|.|.
CASSPNTEAFF
TGTGCCAGCAGTCCAAACACTGAAGCTTTCTTT
>TRBJ1-2|TRBV10-3|.|.
CAISETHLTGGYTF
TGTGCCATCAGTGAAACTCACCTCACGGGGGGCTACACCTTC
>TRBJ1-3|TRBV18|.|.
CASSSGLLNSGNTIYF
TGTGCCAGCTCATCAGGACTGCTCAACTCTGGAAACACCATATATTTT
>TRBJ1-2|TRBV9|.|.
CASSVSGYGYTF
TGTGCCAGCAGCGTATCGGGCTATGGCTACACCTTC
>TRBJ1-1|TRBV6-5|TRBD1|.
CASNLQGANTEAFF
TGTGCCAGCAACTTACAGGGGGCTAACACTGAAGCTTTCTTT
>TRBJ1-5|TRBV10-2|.|few
CASSDRGGQPQHF
TGCGCCAGCAGTGACAGGGGTGGCCAGCCCCAGCATTTT
>TRBJ2-4|TRBV7-9|TRBD1|few
CASTNYGDRINIQYF
TGTGCCAGCACCAATTATGGGGACAGGATAAACATTCAGTACTTC
>TRBJ1-1|TRBV7-3|.|few
CASSLTSQNTEAFF
TGTGCCAGCAGCTTAACGTCCCAGAACACTGAAGCTTTCTTT
>TRBJ2-7|TRBV5-1|.|.
CASSINRVPRGYEQYF
TGCGCCAGCAGCATAAACAGGGTCCCCAGGGGATACGAGCAGTACTTC
>TRBJ2-1|TRBV6-4|.|.
CASSAVVGGTYNEQFF
TGTGCCAGCAGTGCGGTAGTTGGAGGGACGTACAATGAGCAGTTCTTC
>TRBJ1-3|TRBV5-8|.|.
CASSWGGSGNTIYF
TGTGCCAGCAGTTGGGGGGGTTCTGGAAACACCATATATTTT
>TRBJ2-5|TRBV28|TRBD2|.
CASSRGTSGYQETQYF
TGTGCCAGCAGTCGGGGGACTAGCGGGTACCAAGAGACCCAGTACTTC
>TRBJ2-7|TRBV6-1|TRBD2|.
CASSALAGGSREQYF
TGTGCCAGCAGTGCCTTAGCGGGAGGGTCTCGCGAGCAGTACTTC
>TRBJ1-5|TRBV27|.|.
CASSPTEGRRVVQPQHF
TGTGCCAGCAGTCCCACGGAGGGCAGAAGGGTTGTTCAGCCCCAGCATTTT
>TRBJ2-7|TRBV28|TRBD2|.
CASSPPGLAYEQYF
TGTGCCAGCAGTCCGCCGGGACTAGCCTACGAGCAGTACTTC
>TRBJ1-3|TRBV6-6|.|many
CASLFSGSGNTIYF
TGTGCCAGCCTCTTTTCGGGGTCTGGAAACACCATATATTTT
>TRBJ1-2|TRBV28|TRBD1|.
CASSPQGARGYTF
TGTGCCAGCAGTCCACAGGGGGCGAGGGGCTACACCTTC
>TRBJ1-2|TRBV7-9|TRBD1|.
CASSFGWGQGLNYGYTF
TGTGCCAGCAGCTTTGGATGGGGACAGGGCCTTAACTATGGCTACACCTTC
>TRBJ2-3|TRBV10-3|TRBD2|once
CAISPGLAADTQYF
TGTGCCATCAGTCCGGGACTAGCGGCAGATACGCAGTATTTT
>TRBJ1-3|TRBV28|.|.
CASTPDSYGNTIYF
TGTGCCAGCACCCCCGACAGTTATGGAAACACCATATATTTT
>TRBJ1-2|TRBV5-4|.|.
CASSQRGWLGGYTF
TGTGCCAGCAGCCAAAGGGGGTGGTTAGGGGGCTACACCTTC
>TRBJ2-3|TRBV20-1|.|.
CSASKGGPDTQYF
TGCAGTGCTAGTAAGGGGGGGCCAGATACGCAGTATTTT
>TRBJ2-1|TRBV9|.|.
CASSVAPSGFYNEQFF
TGTGCCAGCAGCGTAGCCCCTTCAGGGTTCTACAATGAGCAGTTCTTC
>TRBJ2-5|TRBV7-8|TRBD1|many
CASSPETGVGETQYF
TGTGCCAGCAGCCCTGAGACAGGGGTTGGAGAGACCCAGTACTTC
>TRBJ2-1|TRBV7-8|TRBD2|once
CASSPPASGRNEQFF
TGTGCCAGCAGCCCTCCCGCTAGCGGGAGGAATGAGCAGTTCTTC
>TRBJ1-1|TRBV2|TRBD1|.
CASSEYTGGNVEAFF
TGTGCCAGCAGTGAATACACAGGGGGCAATGTTGAAGCTTTCTTT
>TRBJ1-4|TRBV4-1|.|many
CASSHQGSANEKLFF
TGCGCCAGCAGCCACCAGGGATCGGCTAATGAAAAACTGTTTTTT
>TRBJ2-3|TRBV3-1/TRBV3-2|TRBD2|once
CASSQDGGLETDTQYF
TGTGCCAGCAGCCAAGATGGGGGACTAGAAACAGATACGCAGTATTTT
>TRBJ2-3|TRBV10-1|.|.
CASNLSPGDTQYF
TGCGCCAGCAATCTTAGCCCGGGGGATACGCAGTATTTT
>TRBJ1-3|TRBV6-6|TRBD1|few
CASSQTGVENTIYF
TGTGCCAGCAGTCAGACAGGGGTGGAAAACACCATATATTTT
>TRBJ2-1|TRBV21-1|.|.
CASSKGHRFLNEQFF
TGTGCCAGCAGCAAAGGACACAGGTTTCTCAATGAGCAGTTCTTC
>TRBJ2-1|TRBV5-1|TRBD2|.
CASSVTSLEIYNEQFF
TGCGCCAGCAGCGTGACTAGCCTCGAGATATACAATGAGCAGTTCTTC
>TRBJ2-3|TRBV18|TRBD1|.
CASSPMTGVTDTQYF
TGTGCCAGCTCACCAATGACAGGGGTCACAGATACGCAGTATTTT
>TRBJ2-7|TRBV6-6|TRBD1|few
CASTSDRAHEQYF
TGTGCCAGCACCTCGGACAGGGCTCACGAGCAGTACTTC
>TRBJ1-2|TRBV18|.|.
CASSPPGSRPYGYTF
TGTGCCAGCTCACCACCGGGCAGCCGCCCCTATGGCTACACCTTC
>TRBJ1-4|TRBV5-1|.|once
CASSPSAIRGEKLFF
TGCGCCAGCAGCCCGTCGGCCATACGGGGTGAAAAACTGTTTTTT